Below, one T cell receptor beta chain is given with its context. Antigen: not known. Treatment of the sample: some 20 received Ad26.COV2.S at low or high dose, single or two shots; 5 received placebo; per-sample allocation not given. Sampling happened 63 days after the first vaccine or placebo injection. This vaccine is an Ad26 vector that expresses the Wuhan-strain SARS-CoV-2 spike. This sample is part of a study of Ad26.COV2.S vaccination and SARS-CoV-2 variants. Study details: Participants got Ad26.COV2.S intramuscularly, once or twice 56 days apart. General study findings and limits: Assessments of TCR breadth and depth may have underestimated the total T cell responses.

The V gene lost 5 bases and the J gene lost 4 bases, with 9 bases spanning the gap. CDR3 size: 13 residues. Sequenced by immunoSEQ multiplex PCR; TCRdb stores in-frame clones only, minus some. The table lists approximately 300,000 clones, roughly 86% of them singletons. The sample in question was peripheral blood, obtained in a trial of Ad26.COV2.S vaccine versus placebo. This receptor was identified in a person between 18 and 65 years old who received the Ad26.COV2.S COVID-19 vaccine or a placebo. The chain couples TRBV12-3 or TRBV12-4 to TRBJ2-4; D unresolved. The CDR3 spells CASSPPRKNIQYF. In nucleotides, the CDR3 is TGTGCCAGCAGTCCCCCCAGAAAAAACATTCAGTACTTC.